The 9 T cell receptor beta chains given below trace back to one sample, sequenced in a study of OX40 agonist ivuxolimab in advanced cancers. This table comes from immunoSEQ multiplex PCR, and its TCRdb copy is limited to in-frame clones, with some not included. Of roughly 100,000 clones listed, approximately 85% are singletons. Here the sequenced sample was CD4+ or CD8+ T cells sorted from blood, taken in a trial of the OX40 agonist ivuxolimab. The receptor set was obtained from an adult with an advanced solid tumor such as melanoma, head and neck, liver or kidney cancer.

The chain is built from TRBV15 and TRBJ2-7; 9 bases align to TRBD2. The germline gives CDR1 LNHNV, CDR2 YYDKDF (reference sequence). This CDR3 spans 15 amino acids. With V trimmed by 1 base and J by 6 bases, 7 bases remained unmatched. In DNA, the CDR3 is TGTGCCACCAGCAGAGGAGGGCTAGCGGGACGCGAGCAGTACTTC. Translating gives CATSRGGLAGREQYF.

The V and J genes are TRBV7-2 and TRBJ2-7; 9 bases are shared with TRBD2. The CDR3 has 15 residues. The germline V gene has CDR1 SGHTA and CDR2 FQGNSA. J gave up 6 bases and V 1 base, and 7 bases lay outside the gene matches. This CDR3 reads CASSLVSPLAGEQYF. The DNA of the CDR3 is TGTGCCAGCAGCTTAGTAAGCCCACTAGCGGGCGAGCAGTACTTC.

The chain is built from TRBV28 and TRBJ1-1; TRBD1 matches at 8 bases. J gave up 3 bases and V 5 bases, and 5 bases lay outside the gene matches. CDR3 length: 14 amino acids. From germline, CDR1 is MDHEN and CDR2 SYDVKM. The CDR3 DNA sequence: TGTGCCAGCAGTCCGGGACAGGATTACACTGAAGCTTTCTTT. Its translation: CASSPGQDYTEAFF. Using reference TRBV28 and TRBJ1-1 for the parts outside the CDR3, the full variable domain is DVKVTQSSRYLVKRTGEKVFLECVQDMDHENMFWYRQDPGLGLRLIYFSYDVKMKEKGDIPEGYSVSREKKERFSLILESASTNQTSMYLCASSPGQDYTEAFFGQGTRLTVV.

This clone showed up just a few times. This chain connects TRBV7-2 to TRBJ2-7; no clear D. Trimming removed 3 bases at V and 6 bases at J, with 6 bases between. Per the germline V gene, CDR1 is SGHTA and CDR2 is FQGNSA. This CDR3 has 11 amino acids. The CDR3, as DNA: TGTGCCAGCAGCTTGGTAGGCGAGCAGTACTTC. It translates to CASSLVGEQYF. The full variable domain, in which reference TRBV7-2 and TRBJ2-7 provide the parts outside the CDR3, is GAGVSQSPSNKVTEKGKDVELRCDPISGHTALYWYRQSLGQGLEFLIYFQGNSAPDKSGLPSDRFSAERTGGSVSTLTIQRTQQEDSAVYLCASSLVGEQYFGPGTRLTVT.

The chain uses TRBV27 and TRBJ2-7; a weak D match, TRBD2 (6 bases). CDR1 and CDR2 (germline): MNHEY, SMNVEV (reference sequence). The CDR3 contains 16 residues. V was clipped by 4 bases and J by 0 bases, with 16 bases between them. The CDR3 DNA reads as TGTGCCAGCAGTTACGCGGCGGGGATCCCCTCCTACGAGCAGTACTTC. Translating it yields CASSYAAGIPSYEQYF.

This chain connects TRBV6-1 to TRBJ1-1, with D perhaps matching TRBD1 (5 bases). This CDR3 is built from 15 residues. Germline lookup yields CDR1 MNHNS and CDR2 SASEGT. V dropped 3 bases and J dropped 1 base, with 12 bases sitting between them. The CDR3 DNA is TGTGCCAGCAGTGACTTGGGGGATGGGAACACTGAAGCTTTCTTT. It codes for CASSDLGDGNTEAFF.

This sequence joins TRBV19 and TRBJ1-5; 7 bases align to TRBD1. CDR3 length: 15 amino acids. The germline V gene has CDR1 LNHDA and CDR2 SQIVND (reference sequence). Losses at the gene ends were 8 bases for V and 2 bases for J; bases not matched to a gene: 9. The CDR3 DNA reads as TGTGCCAGTTTAATCTCAGGGGGTCGCAATCAGCCCCAGCATTTT. Protein product: CASLISGGRNQPQHF.

A single count supports this clone. In DNA, the CDR3 is TGTGCCAGCAGACAGGGGGCCCCCGGGGAGCTGTTTTTT. This gives the protein CASRQGAPGELFF. The V and J genes are TRBV6-6 and TRBJ2-2; 9 nucleotides agree with TRBD1. With 6 bases clipped from V and 6 bases from J, the junction kept 2 bases outside the gene matches. The CDR3 is 13 amino acids. Per germline, CDR1 MNHNY and CDR2 SVGAGI (reference sequence).

The genes are TRBV7-9 and TRBJ1-1; no clear D. The CDR3 totals 13 residues. Germline CDR1 is SEHNR and CDR2 is FQNEAQ (reference sequence). The ends were cut back, 2 bases at V and 0 bases at J, with 4 bases in the middle. CDR3 DNA sequence: TGTGCCAGCAGCTTACGACTGAACACTGAAGCTTTCTTT. Its translation is CASSLRLNTEAFF.